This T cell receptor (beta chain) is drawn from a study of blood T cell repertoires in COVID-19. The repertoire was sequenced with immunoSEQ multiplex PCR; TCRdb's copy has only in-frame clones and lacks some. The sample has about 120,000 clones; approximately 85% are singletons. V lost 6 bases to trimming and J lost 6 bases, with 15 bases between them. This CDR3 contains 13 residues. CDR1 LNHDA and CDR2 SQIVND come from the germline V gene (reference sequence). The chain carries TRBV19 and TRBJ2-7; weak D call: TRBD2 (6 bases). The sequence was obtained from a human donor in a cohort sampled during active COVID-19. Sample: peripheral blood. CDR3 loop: CASRGREVGEQYF. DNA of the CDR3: TGTGCCAGTAGAGGAAGGGAGGTAGGCGAGCAGTACTTC.